One sample yielded the 21 T cell receptor beta chains listed below, sequenced in a study of OX40 agonist ivuxolimab in advanced cancers. TCRdb's copy holds only in-frame clones and misses some; the assay was immunoSEQ multiplex PCR. The sample holds more than 40,000 clones, approximately 88% seen once. The specimen was CD4+ or CD8+ T cells sorted from blood, collected in a trial of the OX40 agonist ivuxolimab. All receptors derive from an adult with an advanced solid tumor such as melanoma, head and neck, liver or kidney cancer.

This clone was seen at least ten times. V and J are TRBV11-3 and TRBJ1-5; D remains ambiguous. CDR1 is SGHNT and CDR2 is YENEEA in the germline V gene. Trimming cost V 5 bases and J 6 bases, with 11 bases left between them. This CDR3 spans 13 amino acids. CDR3 DNA: TGTGCCAGCAGCCATGGGGTCCTTCAGCCCCAGCATTTT. Protein: CASSHGVLQPQHF.

As DNA, the CDR3 is TGCAGCGCAGACAGGGGGATCGGCAATGAGCAGTTCTTC. This encodes CSADRGIGNEQFF. The V call is TRBV29-1, the J call TRBJ2-1; 9 bases line up with TRBD1. Germline assignment: CDR1 SQVTM and CDR2 ANQGSEA. CDR3 length: 13 amino acids. The V segment lost 7 bases and the J segment 6 bases; nucleotides outside the gene matches: 7.

The gene calls are TRBV6-4 and TRBJ1-2; the D is unclear. Germline loops: CDR1 MRHNA, CDR2 SNTAGT. The CDR3 contains 13 residues. Between the trimmed V and J ends, which lost 6 bases and 4 bases, there was a span of 12 bases. Here the CDR3 reads CASSRDPFYGYTF. In DNA form, the CDR3 reads TGTGCCAGCAGCCGCGACCCGTTCTATGGCTACACCTTC.

The chain couples TRBV4-1 to TRBJ1-5, with D perhaps TRBD1 (5 bases). CDR3 length: 14 residues. V lost 1 base and J 3 bases, leaving 7 bases between the germline ends. CDR1 is MGHRA, CDR2 YSYEKL, per germline. The DNA of the CDR3 is TGCGCCAGCAGCCAAGGGGGGTTCAATCAGCCCCAGCATTTT. Its translation: CASSQGGFNQPQHF.

The chain combines TRBV7-9 with TRBJ2-2; 7 nucleotides match TRBD1. CDR1 is SEHNR, CDR2 FQNEAQ, per germline (reference sequence). CDR3 length: 14 residues. V gave up 1 base and J gave up 6 bases; unmatched junction bases: 2. The CDR3 sequence: CASSLGTGPGELFF. The CDR3 DNA follows: TGTGCCAGCAGCTTAGGGACAGGTCCCGGGGAGCTGTTTTTT.

The CDR3 sequence: CASSYRGGDYRNEQYF. Written as DNA, the CDR3 is TGTGCCAGCAGTTACAGGGGAGGAGATTATCGAAACGAGCAGTACTTC. The chain couples TRBV11-2 to TRBJ2-7; D perhaps matches TRBD1 (7 bases). Trimming cost V 6 bases and J 5 bases, with 23 bases left between them. Per germline, CDR1 SGHAT and CDR2 FQNNGV. This CDR3 is 16 amino acids long.

In nucleotides, the CDR3 is TGTGCCAGCAGCTTAGTCCCCCCCTCGACAGGGGGTAGAGGAAACACCATATATTTT. It encodes CASSLVPPSTGGRGNTIYF. The chain has TRBV11-2 and TRBJ1-3; 9 nucleotides match TRBD1. The CDR3 is 19 amino acids. J gave up 4 bases and V 1 base, and 14 bases lay outside the gene matches. Germline V gene sequence: CDR1 SGHAT, CDR2 FQNNGV.

This chain joins TRBV19 and TRBJ2-2, with 13 positions matching TRBD2. Germline CDR1 reads LNHDA; CDR2 reads SQIVND (reference sequence). The CDR3 consists of 15 residues. Trimming removed 6 bases from V and 8 bases from J; junction bases left unmatched: 6. CDR3 residues: CASRSGLAGTGELFF. The CDR3 DNA sequence: TGTGCCAGTAGGTCGGGACTAGCGGGGACGGGGGAGCTGTTTTTT.

V and J are TRBV9 and TRBJ2-1, with D unclear. The V gene's germline CDR1 is SGDLS and CDR2 YYNGEE. The CDR3 extends over 16 amino acids. With 0 bases removed from V and 5 bases from J, the gap between germline ends came to 15 bases. CDR3 in amino acids: CASSVGDLGFDNEQFF. CDR3 nucleotide sequence: TGTGCCAGCAGCGTAGGTGACTTGGGGTTTGACAATGAGCAGTTCTTC.

The J gene is TRBJ2-3, the V gene TRBV18, with 8 bases matching TRBD2. V lost 1 base, J lost 2 bases, and 5 bases stayed unmatched. The CDR3 extends over 16 amino acids. Germline loops: CDR1 KGHSH, CDR2 LQKENI. The chain's CDR3 is CASSPRNSGDTDTQYF. In DNA, the CDR3 is TGTGCCAGCTCACCACGGAATAGCGGGGACACAGATACGCAGTATTTT.

This chain uses TRBV6-4 with TRBJ2-2, with no clear D. V lost 2 bases and J 6 bases, leaving 22 bases between the germline ends. Per germline, CDR1 MRHNA and CDR2 SNTAGT. This CDR3 region has 18 residues. Written as DNA, the CDR3 is TGTGCCAGCAGTGACCCCGGTAGGGAAAGTTGGTGTTCCGGGGAGCTGTTTTTT. Amino acids: CASSDPGRESWCSGELFF.

Remarks on this clone: This CDR3 is also generated by other DNA sequences in the sample. The chain couples TRBV27 to TRBJ2-7, with a possible D match to TRBD2 (5 bases). The V end lost 4 bases, the J end lost 0 bases, and 7 bases lay between the germline ends. Per the germline V gene, CDR1 is MNHEY and CDR2 is SMNVEV (reference sequence). The CDR3 is 13 residues long. The CDR3 nucleotides are TGTGCCAGCAGTTCGGGAAGCTCCTACGAGCAGTACTTC. Protein product: CASSSGSSYEQYF.

The sample holds a few counts of this clone. The rearrangement links TRBV19 to TRBJ2-4, with D perhaps matching TRBD1 (5 bases). The CDR3 sequence is 14 residues long. V was shortened by 5 bases and J by 0 bases, with 8 bases between the two germline ends. Germline CDR1 reads LNHDA; CDR2 reads SQIVND (reference sequence). The CDR3 reads CASSPQVAKNIQYF. CDR3 DNA sequence: TGTGCCAGTAGTCCACAGGTAGCCAAAAACATTCAGTACTTC.

This chain joins TRBV29-1 and TRBJ2-7; D uncertain. The CDR3 contains 14 residues. The germline gives CDR1 SQVTM, CDR2 ANQGSEA. With 1 base removed from V and 7 bases from J, the gap between germline ends came to 17 bases. The chain's CDR3 is CSVEVTLASREQYF. In DNA, the CDR3 is TGCAGCGTTGAAGTAACGCTTGCCTCCCGTGAGCAGTACTTC.

This sequence joins TRBV5-4 and TRBJ1-2; D uncertain. Between the trimmed V and J ends, which lost 2 bases and 4 bases, there was a span of 12 bases. This CDR3 comprises 14 residues. Germline CDR1 reads SGHNT; CDR2 reads YYREEE (reference sequence). The CDR3 DNA reads as TGTGCCAGCAGCTTTGGTAGAGGGTCCTATGGCTACACCTTC. This sequence encodes CASSFGRGSYGYTF.

J is TRBJ1-2 and V is TRBV21-1; TRBD1 is the table's D call and was not checked against the DNA. TRBV21-1 is flagged as a pseudogene. The CDR3 is made up of 14 amino acids. This CDR3 is CASSALGQGQGYTF. CDR3 sequence (DNA): TGTGCCAGCAGCGCCCTTGGACAGGGACAAGGCTACACCTTC.

The chain combines TRBV6-1 with TRBJ2-7, with 7 bases aligning to TRBD1. Trimming removed 1 base from V and 1 base from J; junction bases left unmatched: 1. Germline V CDR1 and CDR2: MNHNS, SASEGT. This CDR3 region has 14 residues. CDR3 amino acids: CASSEETGSYEQYF. The CDR3 DNA follows: TGTGCCAGCAGTGAAGAGACAGGGTCCTACGAGCAGTACTTC.

This clone has only a few counts. The V call is TRBV7-9, the J call TRBJ2-7; no definite D call. V was cut by 5 bases and J by 3 bases, with 5 bases left in between. CDR1 SEHNR and CDR2 FQNEAQ come from the germline V gene (reference sequence). The CDR3 totals 11 residues. The CDR3 protein is CASSPIYEQYF. CDR3 sequence (DNA): TGTGCCAGCAGCCCGATCTACGAGCAGTACTTC.

This clone has a handful of counts. The chain is built from TRBV4-1 and TRBJ2-5, with TRBD2 identical over 7 bases. Germline V gives CDR1 MGHRA, CDR2 YSYEKL. The CDR3 contains 16 residues. V lost 0 bases, J lost 1 base, and 5 bases stayed unmatched. The CDR3 DNA reads as TGCGCCAGCAGCCAAGATCGACTAGCCTTCCAAGAGACCCAGTACTTC. It yields the protein CASSQDRLAFQETQYF.

This chain connects TRBV5-6 to TRBJ2-1; no clear D. Germline V gene data show CDR1 as SGHDT and CDR2 as YYEEEE. The ends were cut back, 1 base at V and 0 bases at J, with 8 bases in the middle. CDR3 length equals 15 residues. CDR3 protein: CASSLISDSYNEQFF. The CDR3 DNA reads as TGTGCCAGCAGCTTGATCAGCGACTCCTACAATGAGCAGTTCTTC.

The chain couples TRBV27 to TRBJ2-7; maybe TRBD1 (5 bases). The CDR3 is 11 amino acids. V was pared by 8 bases and J by 3 bases, with 8 bases between. Germline V gene lookup returns CDR1 MNHEY and CDR2 SMNVEV (reference sequence). Written as DNA, the CDR3 is TGTGCCAGCTCTAGGGGCTACGAGCAGTACTTC. Its translation is CASSRGYEQYF.